The clone carrying this T cell receptor beta chain was seen a handful of times. No antigen is known for it. The entry originates in a study of OX40 agonist ivuxolimab in advanced cancers. As for the study in general: Prior anti-PD-1, anti-PD-L1 or anti-CTLA-4 therapy did not bar entry, and 30% to 40% had some. Overall study findings and caveats: CD8+ T cells averaged more expanded clones than CD4+. Certain nonresponding patients likewise had low normalized T-cell clonal expansion.

The V end was cut by 8 bases, the J end by 4 bases, with 15 bases between. This CDR3 is built from 15 residues. Germline assignment: CDR1 SNHLY and CDR2 FYNNEI. Autoimmune disease history or systemic immunosuppression meant exclusion. The repertoire was sequenced with immunoSEQ multiplex PCR; TCRdb's copy has only in-frame clones and lacks some. The table records approximately 69,000 clones, 80% to 85% of them present only once. Sequencing was performed on CD4+ or CD8+ T cells sorted from blood, taken in a trial of the OX40 agonist ivuxolimab. The gene calls are TRBV2 and TRBJ1-6; D unclear. The sequence came from an adult with an advanced solid tumor such as melanoma, head and neck, liver or kidney cancer. The CDR3 DNA is TGTGCCAGCCAAGGTGGACGGGGATATAATTCACCCCTCCACTTT. Translated, it gives CASQGGRGYNSPLHF.